The clone carrying this T cell receptor beta chain was picked up many times. Germline CDR1 and CDR2: SGHDN and FVKESK. V lost 4 bases to trimming and J lost 0 bases, with 16 bases between them. The CDR3 runs to 17 residues. These data come from a study of early T cells in non-severe SARS-CoV-2 infection. Study in general: The study sequenced bulk RNA from unsorted whole blood, with chains unpaired.

Each CDR3 protein gets one entry after TCRdb re-called the 5' RACE reads with MiXCR. Among some 50,000 distinct CDR3 sequences, approximately 4.1% were seen once, and the ten largest hold roughly 6.4%. The sequenced sample was whole blood. The chain couples TRBV14 to TRBJ1-3; no reliable D call. The TCR comes from an adult who was a healthcare worker with PCR-confirmed SARS-CoV-2 infection or an uninfected control (not recorded which). The CDR3 DNA follows: TGTGCCAGCAGCCCACTGGACGGGCTCCTCTCTGGAAACACCATATATTTT. As protein: CASSPLDGLLSGNTIYF.